Listed below are T cell receptor beta chains from one sample, sequenced in a study of Ad26.COV2.S vaccination and SARS-CoV-2 variants. Sequenced by immunoSEQ multiplex PCR; TCRdb stores in-frame clones only, minus some. The data show 440,000 or so clones, about 92% seen once. The sample in question was peripheral blood, obtained in a trial of Ad26.COV2.S vaccine versus placebo. The origin of the receptors is a person aged 18-65 years who received the Ad26.COV2.S COVID-19 vaccine or a placebo. CDR3s include the opening cysteine and the closing phenylalanine or tryptophan. A D gene is named only where the DNA matches it firmly. Clone size appears in some rows only: once, few, many, or a class for an expanded clone.

v_call	d_call	j_call	clone_size	cdr3_aa	cdr3_nt
TRBV13	TRBD2	TRBJ2-7	-	CASSFSGSSYEQYF	TGTGCCAGCAGCTTTAGCGGGAGCTCCTACGAGCAGTACTTC
TRBV2	-	TRBJ1-4	-	CASSDAGLDEKLFF	TGTGCCAGCAGTGATGCCGGGCTGGATGAAAAACTGTTTTTT
TRBV4-1	-	TRBJ1-1	-	CASRRALNTEAFF	TGCGCCAGCAGGCGGGCCCTGAACACTGAAGCTTTCTTT
TRBV11-2	TRBD2	TRBJ2-6	-	CASSLWPGGPVRGANVLTF	TGTGCCAGCAGCTTATGGCCGGGAGGGCCGGTGAGGGGGGCCAACGTCCTGACTTTC
TRBV5-4	TRBD1	TRBJ2-3	-	CASSLARGPDTQYF	TGTGCCAGCAGCTTGGCCAGGGGGCCAGATACGCAGTATTTT
TRBV18	TRBD2	TRBJ2-1	-	CASSPTGASGKTYNEQFF	TGTGCCAGCTCACCCACCGGGGCTAGCGGGAAAACATACAATGAGCAGTTCTTC
TRBV6-1	TRBD1	TRBJ1-2	-	CASSELLQTGLYGYTF	TGTGCCAGCAGTGAACTCCTCCAGACAGGGCTCTATGGCTACACCTTC
TRBV4-3	-	TRBJ2-6	-	CASSHGVQGSGANVLTF	TGCGCCAGCAGCCACGGGGTCCAGGGCTCTGGGGCCAACGTCCTGACTTTC
TRBV5-6	-	TRBJ2-7	-	CASSGGYEQYF	TGTGCCAGCAGCGGAGGCTACGAGCAGTACTTC
TRBV4-1	TRBD1	TRBJ1-1	-	CASSQGDRATEAFF	TGCGCCAGCAGCCAGGGGGACAGGGCCACTGAAGCTTTCTTT
TRBV5-1	TRBD2	TRBJ2-1	-	CASSFGLAGGNEQFF	TGCGCCAGCAGCTTCGGACTAGCGGGAGGCAATGAGCAGTTCTTC
TRBV19	-	TRBJ1-2	once	CASSIDGLRYGYTF	TGTGCCAGTAGTATAGACGGGCTCCGCTATGGCTACACCTTC
TRBV6-5	-	TRBJ2-7	-	CASSKGALPYEQYF	TGTGCCAGCAGTAAGGGCGCTCTCCCCTACGAGCAGTACTTC